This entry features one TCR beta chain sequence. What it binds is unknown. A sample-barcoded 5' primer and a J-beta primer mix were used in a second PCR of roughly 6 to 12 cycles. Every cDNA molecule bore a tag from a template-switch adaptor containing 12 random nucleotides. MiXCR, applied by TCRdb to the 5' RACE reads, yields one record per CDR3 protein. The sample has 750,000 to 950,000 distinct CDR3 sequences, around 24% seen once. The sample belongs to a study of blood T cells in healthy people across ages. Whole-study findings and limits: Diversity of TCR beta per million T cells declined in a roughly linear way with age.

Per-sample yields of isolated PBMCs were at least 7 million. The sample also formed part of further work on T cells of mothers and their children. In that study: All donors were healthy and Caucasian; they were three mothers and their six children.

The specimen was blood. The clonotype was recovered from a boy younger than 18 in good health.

The CDR3 spells CSVFQDRGELFF. The DNA for the CDR3 is TGCAGCGTTTTTCAGGATCGAGGGGAGCTGTTTTTT. The V call is TRBV29-1, the J call TRBJ2-2; no firm D call. The germline V gene has CDR1 SQVTM and CDR2 ANQGSEA. The CDR3 covers 12 residues. The ends were cut back, 5 bases at V and 8 bases at J, with 12 bases in the middle.